The entry that follows covers one T cell receptor beta chain sequence. This entry comes from a study of blood T cell repertoires in COVID-19. Study background: The United States, Italy and Spain supplied acute and convalescent COVID-19 samples.

Researchers sorted participants into cohorts using their self-reported clinical history. Source study methods: Reference gene primer amplification yielded estimated nucleated cell counts. Only in-frame clones appear in the TCRdb table, and some are missing; sequencing was by immunoSEQ multiplex PCR. V, J and clone size are those of that table, while D and trimming were read from the DNA. This sample has 200,000 to 300,000 clones, with over 80% found just once. CDR3 size: 14 residues. The ends were cut back, 1 base at V and 4 bases at J, with 10 bases in the middle. CDR1 and CDR2 from the germline V gene are LNHDA and SQIVND (reference sequence).

Specimen: PBMCs or T cells enriched from blood (not recorded which). The V and J genes are TRBV19 and TRBJ1-2; possibly TRBD1 for D (5 bases). The receptor comes from a woman in her thirties with acute COVID-19. The CDR3 sequence is CASSIVEGSYGYTF. CDR3 DNA sequence: TGTGCCAGTAGTATAGTGGAGGGGAGCTATGGCTACACCTTC. The entire variable domain, with the rest obtained from reference TRBV19 and TRBJ1-2, is as follows: DGGITQSPKYLFRKEGQNVTLSCEQNLNHDAMYWYRQDPGQGLRLIYYSQIVNDFQKGDIAEGYSVSREKKESFPLTVTSAQKNPTAFYLCASSIVEGSYGYTFGSGTRLTVV.